This TCR beta chain was observed in a study of early T cells in non-severe SARS-CoV-2 infection. Looking at the study overall: Sequencing input comprised bulk RNA from unsorted whole blood; chain pairing was not available.

TCRdb redid the calling of the 5' RACE reads with MiXCR, one entry per CDR3 protein. The sample lists around 31,000 distinct CDR3 sequences, 5% to 6% occurring once. This clonotype is categorized as medium-sized (0.01 to 0.1%). The germline V gene encodes CDR1 MDHEN and CDR2 SYDVKM. The CDR3 loop spans 18 amino acids. V lost 3 bases, J lost 6 bases, and 13 bases stayed unmatched. The TCR sequence derives from an adult who was a healthcare worker with PCR-confirmed SARS-CoV-2 infection or an uninfected control (not recorded which). The specimen was whole blood. This chain links TRBV28 with TRBJ2-4, with 11 bases lining up with TRBD2. CDR3 amino acids: CASSLDPGTSGVGNIQYF. Here the CDR3 DNA reads TGTGCCAGCAGTTTGGATCCCGGGACTAGCGGTGTTGGAAACATTCAGTACTTC.